What follows are 9 T cell receptor beta chains derived from one specimen sequenced in a study of T cell responses to AZD1222 COVID-19 vaccine. Here immunoSEQ multiplex PCR was the method, and the copy in TCRdb shows in-frame clones only, minus some. The sample has roughly 150,000 clones, 80% to 90% seen once; the top ten hold 6.9%. Sequenced material: peripheral blood, taken after recovery from COVID-19. The receptors shown here come from an adult who had recovered from COVID-19.

The count of this clone is one. The chain has TRBV15 and TRBJ2-7, with D maybe TRBD2 (5 bases). Looked up from germline, CDR1 is LNHNV and CDR2 is YYDKDF (reference sequence). Deletions cut 0 bases from V and 6 bases from J, with 9 bases between. The CDR3 has 13 residues. CDR3 in DNA: TGTGCCACCAGCAGAGATAATGGAGGCGAGCAGTACTTC. Translated: CATSRDNGGEQYF.

The chain links TRBV2 to TRBJ1-1; D not resolved. Germline loops: CDR1 SNHLY, CDR2 FYNNEI. The CDR3 extends over 15 amino acids. V was cut by 7 bases and J by 0 bases, with 15 bases left in between. The chain's CDR3 is CASTVDGRLNTEAFF. Written as DNA, the CDR3 is TGTGCCAGCACTGTGGACGGAAGGTTGAACACTGAAGCTTTCTTT.

V usage is TRBV7-2 and J usage is TRBJ2-7; D is ambiguous. With 0 bases removed from V and 6 bases from J, the gap between germline ends came to 12 bases. Germline CDR1 SGHTA, CDR2 FQGNSA. The CDR3 is 14 amino acids. The CDR3 nucleotides read TGTGCCAGCAGCTTAGCTAGGATGCAGCTCGAGCAGTACTTC. Translated, it gives CASSLARMQLEQYF.

The chain couples TRBV28 to TRBJ2-3, with D hard to call. The CDR3 is made up of 12 amino acids. V was pared by 6 bases and J by 5 bases, with 9 bases between. Germline CDR1 and CDR2: MDHEN and SYDVKM. Here the CDR3 DNA reads TGTGCCAGCAGGGTTGGGCGAGATACGCAGTATTTT. Protein: CASRVGRDTQYF.

This chain joins TRBV7-9 and TRBJ2-7; 8 positions agree with TRBD1. The V gene's germline CDR1 is SEHNR and CDR2 FQNEAQ (reference sequence). The CDR3 spans 14 residues. J lost 2 bases, V lost 3 bases, and 3 bases had no gene match. CDR3 region: CASSLQGAPYEQYF. CDR3 in DNA: TGTGCCAGCAGCTTGCAGGGGGCGCCCTACGAGCAGTACTTC.

The chain links TRBV28 to TRBJ1-2, with TRBD1 identical over 8 bases. The J segment lost 0 bases and the V segment lost 6 bases, leaving 6 bases of the junction unmatched. The CDR3 loop spans 15 amino acids. In germline, CDR1 is MDHEN, CDR2 SYDVKM. As DNA, the CDR3 is TGTGCCAGCAGAATCAACAGGGGGGCTAACTATGGCTACACCTTC. This encodes CASRINRGANYGYTF.

The rearrangement uses TRBV7-2 and TRBJ1-6; TRBD1 matches at 7 bases. The CDR3 has 15 amino acids. Germline loops: CDR1 SGHTA, CDR2 FQGNSA. J lost 14 bases, V lost 6 bases, and 16 bases had no gene match. In DNA, the CDR3 is TGTGCCAGCAGTTTCCGACAGGGCACCCCATTGGCCCTCCACTTT. It translates to CASSFRQGTPLALHF.

The genes are TRBV18 and TRBJ1-4, with D possibly matching TRBD1 (5 bases). V dropped 2 bases and J dropped 7 bases, with 11 bases sitting between them. This CDR3 is built from 14 residues. Germline V CDR1 and CDR2: KGHSH, LQKENI. The DNA of the CDR3 is TGTGCCAGCTCACCAGGGGGATGGGGTGAAAAACTGTTTTTT. This codes for CASSPGGWGEKLFF.

The rearrangement uses TRBV9 and TRBJ2-7; TRBD2 might be the D (5 bases). V was cut by 3 bases and J by 0 bases, with 16 bases left in between. The CDR3 loop spans 16 amino acids. Germline CDR1 reads SGDLS; CDR2 reads YYNGEE. In nucleotides, the CDR3 is TGTGCCAGCAGCGATTTGGACTTCCTGAGCTCCTACGAGCAGTACTTC. This translates into CASSDLDFLSSYEQYF.